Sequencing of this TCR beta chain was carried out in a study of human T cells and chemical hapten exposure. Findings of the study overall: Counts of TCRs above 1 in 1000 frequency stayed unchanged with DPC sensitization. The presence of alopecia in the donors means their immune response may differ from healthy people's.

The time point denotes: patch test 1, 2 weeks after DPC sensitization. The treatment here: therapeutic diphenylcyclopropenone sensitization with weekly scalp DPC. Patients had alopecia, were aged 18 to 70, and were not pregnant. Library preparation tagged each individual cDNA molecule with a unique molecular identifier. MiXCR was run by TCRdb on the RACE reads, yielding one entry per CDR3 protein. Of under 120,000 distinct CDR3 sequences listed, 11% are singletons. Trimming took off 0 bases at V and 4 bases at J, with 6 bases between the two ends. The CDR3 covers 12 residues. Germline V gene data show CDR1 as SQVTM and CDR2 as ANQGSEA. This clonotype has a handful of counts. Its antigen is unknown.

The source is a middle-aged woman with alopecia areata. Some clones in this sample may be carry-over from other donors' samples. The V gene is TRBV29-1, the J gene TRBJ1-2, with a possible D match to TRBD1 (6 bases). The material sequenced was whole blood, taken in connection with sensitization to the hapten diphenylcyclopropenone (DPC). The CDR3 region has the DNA TGCAGCGTTGAAGACAGGGGCTATGGCTACACCTTC. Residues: CSVEDRGYGYTF.